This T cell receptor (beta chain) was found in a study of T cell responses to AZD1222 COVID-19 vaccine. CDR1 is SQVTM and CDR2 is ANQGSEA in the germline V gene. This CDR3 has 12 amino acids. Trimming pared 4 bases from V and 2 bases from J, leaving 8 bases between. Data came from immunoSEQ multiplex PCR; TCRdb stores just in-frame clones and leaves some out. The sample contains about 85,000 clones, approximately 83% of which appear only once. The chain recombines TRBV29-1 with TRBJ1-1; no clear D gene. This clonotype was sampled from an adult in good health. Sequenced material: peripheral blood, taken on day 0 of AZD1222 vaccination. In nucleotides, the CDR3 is TGCAGCGTTGTAATCATTAACACTGAAGCTTTCTTT. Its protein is CSVVIINTEAFF.